Listed below are T cell receptor beta chains from one sample, sequenced in a study of cytomegalovirus exposure and HLA in healthy donors. Libraries were prepared by immunoSEQ multiplex PCR; TCRdb keeps only in-frame clonotypes and omits some of them. The table includes approximately 110,000 clones, about 70% detected once. Source material: PBMCs. All receptors derive from a woman aged 60 to 75 in good health and CMV-seropositive. Each CDR3 is given with its conserved first and last residue. A D gene is named only where the DNA matches it firmly. The size entry is marked missing in some rows and otherwise reads once, few, many or a size class.

V gene: TRBV7-2
J gene: TRBJ1-6
D gene: .
clone size: .
CDR3 protein: CASSLAFGPSPLHF
CDR3 DNA: TGTGCCAGCAGCTTAGCGTTTGGCCCTTCACCCCTCCACTTT

V gene: TRBV27
J gene: TRBJ2-7
D gene: TRBD1
clone size: .
CDR3 protein: CASKLSGTGLYEQYF
CDR3 DNA: TGTGCCAGCAAACTTTCCGGGACAGGGCTCTACGAGCAGTACTTC

V gene: TRBV2
J gene: TRBJ1-4
D gene: TRBD1
clone size: .
CDR3 protein: CASSGQAGEKLFF
CDR3 DNA: TGTGCCAGCAGCGGACAGGCGGGGGAAAAACTGTTTTTT

V gene: TRBV5-1
J gene: TRBJ1-5
D gene: TRBD1
clone size: .
CDR3 protein: CASSPGQGVDNQPQHF
CDR3 DNA: TGCGCCAGCAGCCCGGGACAGGGGGTCGACAATCAGCCCCAGCATTTT

V gene: TRBV4-3
J gene: TRBJ1-4
D gene: .
clone size: .
CDR3 protein: CASSRLHGGLNEKLFF
CDR3 DNA: TGCGCCAGCAGCCGTCTTCACGGGGGGCTGAATGAAAAACTGTTTTTT

V gene: TRBV4-1
J gene: TRBJ2-3
D gene: .
clone size: .
CDR3 protein: CASSQEAITDTQYF
CDR3 DNA: TGCGCCAGCAGCCAAGAGGCAATCACAGATACGCAGTATTTT

V gene: TRBV18
J gene: TRBJ1-2
D gene: TRBD1
clone size: once
CDR3 protein: CASSPGSGTGDVGYTF
CDR3 DNA: TGTGCCAGCTCACCAGGATCCGGGACAGGGGATGTGGGCTACACCTTC

V gene: TRBV7-9
J gene: TRBJ2-1
D gene: .
clone size: .
CDR3 protein: CASSLTSSYNEQFF
CDR3 DNA: TGTGCCAGCAGCTTGACTAGCTCCTACAATGAGCAGTTCTTC

V gene: TRBV5-4
J gene: TRBJ2-3
D gene: TRBD1
clone size: few
CDR3 protein: CASSTRDRGSDTQYF
CDR3 DNA: TGTGCCAGCAGCACCCGGGACAGGGGTTCGGATACGCAGTATTTT

V gene: TRBV30
J gene: TRBJ1-2
D gene: TRBD1
clone size: .
CDR3 protein: CAWTMWMTGAVYGYTF
CDR3 DNA: TGTGCCTGGACTATGTGGATGACAGGGGCGGTCTATGGCTACACCTTC

V gene: TRBV27
J gene: TRBJ2-3
D gene: .
clone size: .
CDR3 protein: CASSYTSAGGTDTQYF
CDR3 DNA: TGTGCCAGCAGCTATACTAGCGCAGGGGGCACAGATACGCAGTATTTT

V gene: TRBV30
J gene: TRBJ1-1
D gene: .
clone size: once
CDR3 protein: CAWSGGGSGAEAFF
CDR3 DNA: TGTGCCTGGAGTGGAGGAGGCTCTGGGGCTGAAGCTTTCTTT

V gene: TRBV2
J gene: TRBJ2-1
D gene: TRBD1
clone size: .
CDR3 protein: CASSNNRGRGDEQFF
CDR3 DNA: TGTGCCAGCAGTAATAACAGGGGGCGCGGTGATGAGCAGTTCTTC

V gene: TRBV6-1
J gene: TRBJ2-7
D gene: TRBD2
clone size: once
CDR3 protein: CASRSGVLYEQYF
CDR3 DNA: TGTGCCAGCAGGAGCGGGGTTCTCTACGAGCAGTACTTC

V gene: TRBV11-2
J gene: TRBJ1-2
D gene: .
clone size: .
CDR3 protein: CASSPRQVNYGYTF
CDR3 DNA: TGTGCCAGCAGCCCCAGACAGGTTAACTATGGCTACACCTTC

V gene: TRBV7-8
J gene: TRBJ2-6
D gene: .
clone size: .
CDR3 protein: CAAFRGSGANVLTF
CDR3 DNA: TGTGCCGCTTTCAGGGGTTCTGGGGCCAACGTCCTGACTTTC

V gene: TRBV14
J gene: TRBJ2-7
D gene: .
clone size: .
CDR3 protein: CASSKTGPYEQYF
CDR3 DNA: TGTGCCAGCAGCAAGACTGGCCCCTACGAGCAGTACTTC

V gene: TRBV19
J gene: TRBJ2-7
D gene: TRBD1
clone size: .
CDR3 protein: CASSDRDRYSYEQYF
CDR3 DNA: TGTGCCAGTAGTGACCGGGACAGGTACTCCTACGAGCAGTACTTC

V gene: TRBV19
J gene: TRBJ1-2
D gene: .
clone size: .
CDR3 protein: CASSVGTLYGYTF
CDR3 DNA: TGTGCCAGTAGTGTGGGGACACTCTATGGCTACACCTTC

V gene: TRBV2
J gene: TRBJ2-7
D gene: TRBD1
clone size: .
CDR3 protein: CASSEVGTGIYEQYF
CDR3 DNA: TGTGCCAGCAGTGAGGTGGGGACAGGGATCTACGAGCAGTACTTC

V gene: TRBV27
J gene: TRBJ1-2
D gene: .
clone size: once
CDR3 protein: CASSLWAGGAGTYGYTF
CDR3 DNA: TGTGCCAGCAGTTTATGGGCGGGAGGGGCTGGCACCTATGGCTACACCTTC

V gene: TRBV5-1
J gene: TRBJ2-1
D gene: TRBD2
clone size: .
CDR3 protein: CASRLGSGGINNEQFF
CDR3 DNA: TGCGCCAGCAGGTTGGGTAGCGGGGGGATCAACAATGAGCAGTTCTTC

V gene: TRBV7-3
J gene: TRBJ1-1
D gene: .
clone size: .
CDR3 protein: CVSSLIKQTTEAFF
CDR3 DNA: TGTGTCAGCAGCTTAATAAAACAGACCACTGAAGCTTTCTTT

V gene: TRBV9
J gene: TRBJ2-3
D gene: TRBD2
clone size: .
CDR3 protein: CASSPSGILRSGRRDTQYF
CDR3 DNA: TGTGCCAGCAGCCCCTCCGGGATTTTAAGGAGCGGGAGACGAGATACGCAGTATTTT

V gene: TRBV5-1
J gene: TRBJ2-3
D gene: .
clone size: .
CDR3 protein: CASSLGGVEADTQYF
CDR3 DNA: TGCGCCAGCAGCTTAGGCGGGGTTGAAGCAGATACGCAGTATTTT

V gene: TRBV5-4
J gene: TRBJ1-2
D gene: .
clone size: .
CDR3 protein: CAGSLADRANYGYTF
CDR3 DNA: TGTGCCGGCAGCTTGGCCGACAGAGCTAACTATGGCTACACCTTC

V gene: TRBV6-1
J gene: TRBJ2-2
D gene: .
clone size: .
CDR3 protein: CASTEMNFGRGPGELFF
CDR3 DNA: TGTGCCAGCACTGAAATGAACTTTGGGAGAGGCCCCGGGGAGCTGTTTTTT

V gene: TRBV7-8
J gene: TRBJ1-3
D gene: TRBD1
clone size: once
CDR3 protein: CASSSPGTGAGNTIYF
CDR3 DNA: TGTGCCAGCAGCAGCCCCGGGACAGGGGCCGGAAACACCATATATTTT

V gene: TRBV29-1
J gene: TRBJ2-3
D gene: TRBD1
clone size: .
CDR3 protein: CSVESPAGGRGDTQYF
CDR3 DNA: TGCAGCGTTGAAAGCCCCGCAGGGGGCAGGGGAGATACGCAGTATTTT

V gene: TRBV5-1
J gene: TRBJ2-2
D gene: TRBD2
clone size: few
CDR3 protein: CASSAPGGSNTGELFF
CDR3 DNA: TGCGCCAGCAGCGCCCCGGGGGGATCGAACACCGGGGAGCTGTTTTTT

V gene: TRBV6-4
J gene: TRBJ1-2
D gene: .
clone size: .
CDR3 protein: CASRSDRNYGYTF
CDR3 DNA: TGTGCCAGCAGATCAGACAGAAACTATGGCTACACCTTC

V gene: TRBV6-1
J gene: TRBJ2-7
D gene: TRBD2
clone size: .
CDR3 protein: CASSEGGGGLAETYEQYF
CDR3 DNA: TGTGCCAGCAGTGAAGGGGGTGGTGGACTAGCCGAAACCTACGAGCAGTACTTC

V gene: TRBV7-2
J gene: TRBJ2-3
D gene: TRBD1
clone size: .
CDR3 protein: CASSLGTGPDTQYF
CDR3 DNA: TGTGCCAGCAGCCTGGGGACAGGGCCAGATACGCAGTATTTT